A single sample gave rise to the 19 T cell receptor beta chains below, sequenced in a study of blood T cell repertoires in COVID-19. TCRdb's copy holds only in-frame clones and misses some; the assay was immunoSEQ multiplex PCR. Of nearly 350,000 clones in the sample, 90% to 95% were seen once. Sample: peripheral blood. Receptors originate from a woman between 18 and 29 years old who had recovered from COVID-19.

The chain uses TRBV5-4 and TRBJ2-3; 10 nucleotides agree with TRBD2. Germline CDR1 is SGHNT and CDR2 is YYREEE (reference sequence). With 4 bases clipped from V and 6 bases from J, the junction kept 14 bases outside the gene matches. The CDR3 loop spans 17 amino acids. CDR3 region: CASSPGGLAGVGDTQYF. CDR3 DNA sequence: TGTGCCAGCAGCCCGGGGGGCCTAGCGGGAGTAGGGGATACGCAGTATTTT.

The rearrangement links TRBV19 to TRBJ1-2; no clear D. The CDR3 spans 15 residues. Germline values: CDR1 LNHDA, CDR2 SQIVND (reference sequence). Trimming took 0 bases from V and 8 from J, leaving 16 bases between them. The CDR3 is CASSIEPPGFEGYTF. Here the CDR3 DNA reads TGTGCCAGTAGTATAGAACCCCCGGGGTTCGAGGGCTACACCTTC.

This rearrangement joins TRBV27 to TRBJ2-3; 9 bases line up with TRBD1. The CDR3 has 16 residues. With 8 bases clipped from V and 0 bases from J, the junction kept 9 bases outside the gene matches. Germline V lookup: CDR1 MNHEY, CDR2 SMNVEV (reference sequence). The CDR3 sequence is CASCGDRVCSTDTQYF. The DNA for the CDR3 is TGTGCCAGCTGTGGGGACAGGGTTTGTAGCACAGATACGCAGTATTTT.

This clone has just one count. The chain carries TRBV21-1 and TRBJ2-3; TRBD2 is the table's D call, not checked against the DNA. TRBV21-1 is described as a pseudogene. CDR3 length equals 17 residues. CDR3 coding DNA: TGTGCCAGCAGCAAAGTGACTAGCGGGAGGGTCACAGATACGCAGTATTTT. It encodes CASSKVTSGRVTDTQYF.

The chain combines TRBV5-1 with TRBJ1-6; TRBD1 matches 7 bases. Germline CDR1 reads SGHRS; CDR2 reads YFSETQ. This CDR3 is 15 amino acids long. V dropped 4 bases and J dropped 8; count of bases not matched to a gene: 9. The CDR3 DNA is TGCGCCAGCAGCGCCTCGACAGGGAGTGATTCACCCCTCCACTTT. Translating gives CASSASTGSDSPLHF.

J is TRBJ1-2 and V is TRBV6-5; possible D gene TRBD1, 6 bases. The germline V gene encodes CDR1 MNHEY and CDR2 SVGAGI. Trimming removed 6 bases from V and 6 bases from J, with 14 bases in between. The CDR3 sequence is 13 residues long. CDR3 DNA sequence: TGTGCCAGCAGCGGGGGGGGCGCGAATGGCTACACCTTC. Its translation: CASSGGGANGYTF.

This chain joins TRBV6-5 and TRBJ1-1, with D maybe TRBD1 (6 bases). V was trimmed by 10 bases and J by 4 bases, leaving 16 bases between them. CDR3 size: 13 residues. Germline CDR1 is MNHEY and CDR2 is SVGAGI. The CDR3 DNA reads TGTGCCACCACCGGGGGGCGAGGCACTGAAGCTTTCTTT. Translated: CATTGGRGTEAFF.

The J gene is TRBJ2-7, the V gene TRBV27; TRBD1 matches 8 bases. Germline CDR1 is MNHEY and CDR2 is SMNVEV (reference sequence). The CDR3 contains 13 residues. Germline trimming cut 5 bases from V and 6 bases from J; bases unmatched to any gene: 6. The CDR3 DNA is TGTGCCAGCAGTCAGACAGGGGCCTCCGAGCAGTACGTC. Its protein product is CASSQTGASEQYV.

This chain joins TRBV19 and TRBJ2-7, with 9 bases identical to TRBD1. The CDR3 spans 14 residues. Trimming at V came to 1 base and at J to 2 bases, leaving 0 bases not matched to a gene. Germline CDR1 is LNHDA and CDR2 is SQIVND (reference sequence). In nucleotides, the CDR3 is TGTGCCAGTAGTATAGGGACAGGGGCCTACGAGCAGTACGTC. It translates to CASSIGTGAYEQYV.

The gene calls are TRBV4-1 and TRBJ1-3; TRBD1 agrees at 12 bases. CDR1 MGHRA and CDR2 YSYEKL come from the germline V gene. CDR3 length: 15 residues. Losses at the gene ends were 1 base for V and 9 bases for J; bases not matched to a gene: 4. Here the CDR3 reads CASSQVGQGATTIYF. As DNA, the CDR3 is TGCGCCAGCAGCCAAGTGGGACAGGGGGCTACCACCATATATTTT.

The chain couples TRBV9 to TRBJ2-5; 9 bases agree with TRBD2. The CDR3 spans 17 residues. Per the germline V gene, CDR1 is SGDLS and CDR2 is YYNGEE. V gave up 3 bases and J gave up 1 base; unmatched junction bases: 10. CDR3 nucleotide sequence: TGTGCCAGCAGCGCCAACCCGACTAGCGGAATCCAAGAGACCCAGTACTTC. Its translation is CASSANPTSGIQETQYF.

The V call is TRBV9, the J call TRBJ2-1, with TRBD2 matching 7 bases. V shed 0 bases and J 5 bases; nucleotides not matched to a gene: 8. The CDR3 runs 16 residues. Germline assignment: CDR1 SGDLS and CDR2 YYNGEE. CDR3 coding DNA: TGTGCCAGCAGCGTAGGGGGTAGCGGGTTAGACAATGAGCAGTTCTTC. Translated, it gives CASSVGGSGLDNEQFF.

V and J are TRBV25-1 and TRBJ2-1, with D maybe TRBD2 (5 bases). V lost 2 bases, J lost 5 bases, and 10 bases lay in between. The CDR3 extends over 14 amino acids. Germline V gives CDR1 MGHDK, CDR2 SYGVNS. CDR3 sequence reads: CASSEPGDHNEQFF. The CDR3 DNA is TGTGCCAGCAGTGAACCCGGGGATCACAATGAGCAGTTCTTC. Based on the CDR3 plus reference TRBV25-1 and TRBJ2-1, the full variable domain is EADIYQTPRYLVIGTGKKITLECSQTMGHDKMYWYQQDPGMELHLIHYSYGVNSTEKGDLSSESTVSRIRTEHFPLTLESARPSHTSQYLCASSEPGDHNEQFFGPGTRLTVL.

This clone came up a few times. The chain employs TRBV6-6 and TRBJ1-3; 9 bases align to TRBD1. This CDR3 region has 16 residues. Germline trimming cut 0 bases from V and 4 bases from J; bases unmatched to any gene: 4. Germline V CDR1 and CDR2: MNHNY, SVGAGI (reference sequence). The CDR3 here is CASSYSDRGFGNTIYF. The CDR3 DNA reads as TGTGCCAGCAGTTACTCAGACAGGGGGTTCGGAAACACCATATATTTT.

The CDR3 loop is CASSQDSQGATDTQYF. The DNA of the CDR3 is TGTGCCAGCAGCCAAGATAGCCAGGGGGCTACAGATACGCAGTATTTT. This chain uses TRBV3-1 (or the pseudogene TRBV3-2) with TRBJ2-3, with TRBD1 identical over 8 bases. Losses at the gene ends were 0 bases for V and 3 bases for J; bases not matched to a gene: 5. The length of the CDR3 is 16 residues. Germline CDR1 and CDR2: LGHDT and YNNKEL (reference sequence).

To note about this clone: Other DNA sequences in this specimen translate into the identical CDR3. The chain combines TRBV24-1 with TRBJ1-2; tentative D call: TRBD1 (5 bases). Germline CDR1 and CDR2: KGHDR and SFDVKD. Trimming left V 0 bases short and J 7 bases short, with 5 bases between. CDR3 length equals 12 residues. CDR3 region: CATSDLRGGYTF. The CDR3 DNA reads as TGTGCCACCAGTGATTTGAGGGGTGGCTACACCTTC.

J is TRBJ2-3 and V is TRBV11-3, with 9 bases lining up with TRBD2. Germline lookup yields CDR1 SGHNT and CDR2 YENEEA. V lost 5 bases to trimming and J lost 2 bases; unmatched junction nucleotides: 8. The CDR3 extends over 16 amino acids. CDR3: CASSPGTSFFTDTQYF. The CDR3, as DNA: TGTGCCAGCAGCCCAGGGACTAGCTTTTTCACAGATACGCAGTATTTT. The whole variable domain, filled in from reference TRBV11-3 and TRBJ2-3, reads EAGVVQSPRYKIIEKKQPVAFWCNPISGHNTLYWYLQNLGQGPELLIRYENEEAVDDSQLPKDRFSAERLKGVDSTLKIQPAELGDSAVYLCASSPGTSFFTDTQYFGPGTRLTVL.

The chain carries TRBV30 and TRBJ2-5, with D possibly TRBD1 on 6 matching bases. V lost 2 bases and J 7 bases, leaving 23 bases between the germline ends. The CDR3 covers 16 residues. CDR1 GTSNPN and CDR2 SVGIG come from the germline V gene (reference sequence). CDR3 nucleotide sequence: TGTGCCTGGAGTCCTCCGGGGACAATCCTTCACGGGACCCAGTACTTC. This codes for CAWSPPGTILHGTQYF.

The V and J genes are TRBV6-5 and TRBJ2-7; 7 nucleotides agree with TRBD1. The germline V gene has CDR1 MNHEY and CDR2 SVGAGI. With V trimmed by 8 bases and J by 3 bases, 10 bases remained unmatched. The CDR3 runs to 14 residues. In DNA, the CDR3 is TGTGCCAGCGAGAACCCACAGGGGAGCTACGAGCAGTACGTC. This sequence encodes CASENPQGSYEQYV.